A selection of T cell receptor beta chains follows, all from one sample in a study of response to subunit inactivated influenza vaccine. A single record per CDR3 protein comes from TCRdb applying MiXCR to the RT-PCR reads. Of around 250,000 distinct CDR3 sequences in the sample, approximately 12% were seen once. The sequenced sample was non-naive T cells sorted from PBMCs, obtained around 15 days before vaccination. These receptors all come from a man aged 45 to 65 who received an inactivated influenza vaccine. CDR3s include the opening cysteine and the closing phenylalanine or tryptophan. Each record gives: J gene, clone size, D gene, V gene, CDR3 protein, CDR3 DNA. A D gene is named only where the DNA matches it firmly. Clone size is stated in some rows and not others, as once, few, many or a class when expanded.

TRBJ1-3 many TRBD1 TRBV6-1 CASSLPTNRGPDSGNTIYF TGTGCCAGCAGTCTCCCGACAAACAGGGGGCCCGACTCTGGAAACACCATATATTTT
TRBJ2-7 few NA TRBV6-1 CASSPIGYSSSYEQYF TGTGCCAGCAGTCCCATAGGGTATTCATCCTCCTACGAGCAGTACTTC
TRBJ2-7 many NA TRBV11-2 CASSLVAKRLYEQYF TGTGCCAGCAGCTTAGTAGCGAAACGATTGTACGAGCAGTACTTC
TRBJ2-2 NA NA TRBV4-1 CASSRPDGRGELFF TGCGCCAGCAGCCGCCCGGACGGCCGCGGGGAGCTGTTTTTT
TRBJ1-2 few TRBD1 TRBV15 CATSRDRGGYTF TGTGCCACCAGCAGGGACAGGGGTGGCTACACCTTC
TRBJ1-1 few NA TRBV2 CASTMKTEAFF TGTGCCAGTACCATGAAGACTGAAGCTTTCTTT
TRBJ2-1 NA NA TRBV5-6 CASSLFVVTHSYNEQFF TGTGCCAGCAGCTTGTTTGTTGTTACACACTCCTACAATGAGCAGTTCTTC
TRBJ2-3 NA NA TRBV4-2 CASSHPRTDTQYF TGTGCCAGCAGCCACCCCAGGACAGATACGCAGTATTTT
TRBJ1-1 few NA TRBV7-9 CASSSYQGYTEAFF TGTGCCAGCAGCTCCTATCAGGGTTACACTGAAGCTTTCTTT
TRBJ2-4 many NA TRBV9 CASSVSLENIQYF TGTGCCAGCAGCGTAAGCCTCGAAAACATTCAGTACTTC
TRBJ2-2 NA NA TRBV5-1 CASSSNKAANTGELFF TGCGCCAGCAGCTCTAACAAAGCGGCGAACACCGGGGAGCTGTTTTTT
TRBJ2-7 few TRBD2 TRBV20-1 CSARGGRGAIYEQYF TGCAGTGCTAGAGGAGGGCGGGGGGCTATCTACGAGCAGTACTTC
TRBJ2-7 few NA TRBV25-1 CASSELVEQYF TGTGCCAGCAGTGAATTAGTCGAGCAGTACTTC
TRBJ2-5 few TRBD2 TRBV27 CASSPRLAGGETQYF TGTGCCAGCAGTCCCCGGCTAGCGGGGGGCGAGACCCAGTACTTC
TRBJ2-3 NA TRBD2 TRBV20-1 CSAKTSVPPDTQYF TGCAGTGCTAAGACTAGCGTCCCCCCAGATACGCAGTATTTT
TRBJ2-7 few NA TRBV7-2 CASSLQGDGEQYF TGTGCCAGCAGCTTACAAGGGGACGGCGAGCAGTACTTC
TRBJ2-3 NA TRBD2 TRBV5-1 CASGSIAGGNTDTQYF TGCGCCAGCGGTTCGATAGCGGGGGGGAACACAGATACGCAGTATTTT
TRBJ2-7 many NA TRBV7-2 CASSFRGASYEQYF TGTGCCAGCAGCTTTCGGGGGGCCTCTTACGAGCAGTACTTC
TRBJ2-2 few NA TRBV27 CASTLGSGGVRDTGELFF TGTGCCAGCACCCTTGGTAGCGGTGGGGTGAGGGACACCGGGGAGCTGTTTTTT
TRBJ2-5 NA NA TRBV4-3 CASSQQRGMGETQYF TGCGCCAGCAGCCAGCAACGGGGGATGGGGGAGACCCAGTACTTC
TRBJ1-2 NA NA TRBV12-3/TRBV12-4 CASSLVPAGYTF TGTGCCAGCAGTTTAGTCCCGGCTGGCTACACCTTC
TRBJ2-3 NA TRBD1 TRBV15 CATSRDVRGLDTQYF TGTGCCACCAGCAGAGATGTCAGGGGGCTTGATACGCAGTATTTT
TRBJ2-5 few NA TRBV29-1 CSVRLNQETQYF TGCAGCGTTCGACTAAACCAAGAGACCCAGTACTTC
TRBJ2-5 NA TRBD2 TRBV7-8 CASNTGLGAETQYF TGTGCCAGCAACACTGGACTAGGGGCGGAGACCCAGTACTTC
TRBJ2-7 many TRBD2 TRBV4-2 CASSRERGLYEQYF TGTGCCAGCAGCCGCGAGCGGGGGTTATACGAGCAGTACTTC
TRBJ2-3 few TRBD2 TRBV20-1 CSARALAADTQYF TGCAGTGCTAGGGCTCTAGCGGCAGATACGCAGTATTTT
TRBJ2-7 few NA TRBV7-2 CASSSQQISYEQYF TGTGCCAGCAGCTCCCAACAGATTAGCTACGAGCAGTACTTC
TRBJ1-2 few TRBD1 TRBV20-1 CSARAQGVDYYGYTF TGCAGTGCTAGAGCGCAGGGGGTGGATTACTATGGCTACACCTTC
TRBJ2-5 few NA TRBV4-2 CASSQEGWGWETQYF TGTGCCAGCAGCCAAGAAGGGTGGGGCTGGGAGACCCAGTACTTC
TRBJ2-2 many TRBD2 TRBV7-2 CASSLVGLAWNTGELFF TGTGCCAGCAGCTTAGTGGGACTAGCCTGGAACACCGGGGAGCTGTTTTTT
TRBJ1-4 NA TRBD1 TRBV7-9 CASSPGQYNEKLFF TGTGCCAGCAGCCCGGGACAGTATAATGAAAAACTGTTTTTT
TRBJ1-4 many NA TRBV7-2 CASSLVIGWGEKLFF TGTGCCAGCAGCTTAGTCATCGGTTGGGGTGAAAAACTGTTTTTT
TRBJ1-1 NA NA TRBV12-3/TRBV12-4 CASSLVGFTEAFF TGTGCCAGCAGTTTAGTTGGATTCACTGAAGCTTTCTTT
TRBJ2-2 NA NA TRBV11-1 CASSFGGLGGELFF TGTGCCAGCAGCTTCGGGGGGCTTGGCGGGGAGCTGTTTTTT
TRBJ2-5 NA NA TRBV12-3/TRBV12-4 CASSLLASGQETQYF TGTGCCAGCAGTTTATTAGCGTCCGGACAAGAGACCCAGTACTTC
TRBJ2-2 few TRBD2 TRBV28 CASILAGVNTGELFF TGTGCCAGCATATTAGCGGGCGTTAACACCGGGGAGCTGTTTTTT